The clone carrying this TCR beta chain was counted a few times. Its antigen is undetermined. This CDR3 contains 15 residues. With V trimmed by 5 bases and J by 4 bases, 7 bases remained unmatched. Germline CDR1 reads MNHNY; CDR2 reads SVGAGI (reference sequence). The data are from a study of beta chain features in type 1 diabetes. General study results and limits: Cells with high TCR expression could be over-represented by cDNA sequencing. Among type 1 diabetes patients, VDJ junctions had fewer insertions and more deletions. Type 1 diabetes patients showed a moderate but significant shortening of TCRB CDR3s in all four CD4+ subsets.

Expressed TCRB transcripts were sequenced because the isolated RNA had all been reverse transcribed beforehand. Sequencing was performed with immunoSEQ multiplex PCR; in TCRdb, only in-frame clones are kept and a portion is missing. The repertoire holds about 360,000 clones, around 12% seen once, with 0.0095% to 0.013% in the top ten. Specimen: naive CD4+ T cells from blood. The genes are TRBV6-6 and TRBJ2-1, with TRBD1 matching 8 bases. The TCR originated in a woman under 30 with type 1 diabetes. The CDR3 spells CASSTRQGLYNEQFF. CDR3 DNA sequence: TGTGCCAGCAGTACCCGACAGGGGTTATACAATGAGCAGTTCTTC.